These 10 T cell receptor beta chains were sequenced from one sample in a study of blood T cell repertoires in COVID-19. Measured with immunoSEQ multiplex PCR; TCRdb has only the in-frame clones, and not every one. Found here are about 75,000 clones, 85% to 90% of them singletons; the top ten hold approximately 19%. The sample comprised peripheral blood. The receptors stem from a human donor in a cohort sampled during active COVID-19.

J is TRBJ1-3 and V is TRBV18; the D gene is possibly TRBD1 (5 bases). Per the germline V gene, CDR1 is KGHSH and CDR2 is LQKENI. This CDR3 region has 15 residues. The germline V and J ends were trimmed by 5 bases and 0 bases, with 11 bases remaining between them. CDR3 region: CASSSQGYSGNTIYF. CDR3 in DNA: TGTGCCAGCTCAAGTCAGGGTTACTCTGGAAACACCATATATTTT. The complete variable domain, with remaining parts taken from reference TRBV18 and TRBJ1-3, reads NAGVMQNPRHLVRRRGQEARLRCSPMKGHSHVYWYRQLPEEGLKFMVYLQKENIIDESGMPKERFSAEFPKEGPSILRIQQVVRGDSAAYFCASSSQGYSGNTIYFGEGSWLTVV.

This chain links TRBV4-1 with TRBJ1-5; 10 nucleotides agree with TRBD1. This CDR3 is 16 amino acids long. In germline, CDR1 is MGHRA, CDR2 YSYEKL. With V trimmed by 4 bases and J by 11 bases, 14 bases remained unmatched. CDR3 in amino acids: CASSPIPGTGVVAQHF. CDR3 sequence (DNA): TGCGCCAGCAGCCCTATTCCAGGGACAGGGGTCGTGGCCCAGCATTTT.

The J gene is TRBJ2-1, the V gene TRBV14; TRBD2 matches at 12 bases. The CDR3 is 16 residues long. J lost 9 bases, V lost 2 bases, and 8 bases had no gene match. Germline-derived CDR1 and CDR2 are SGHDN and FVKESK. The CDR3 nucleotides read TGTGCCAGCAGCCAACTAGCGGGGGGGCCGTCGGGTGAGCAGTTCTTC. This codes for CASSQLAGGPSGEQFF. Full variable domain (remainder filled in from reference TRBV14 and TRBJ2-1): EAGVTQFPSHSVIEKGQTVTLRCDPISGHDNLYWYRRVMGKEIKFLLHFVKESKQDESGMPNNRFLAERTGGTYSTLKVQPAELEDSGVYFCASSQLAGGPSGEQFFGPGTRLTVL.

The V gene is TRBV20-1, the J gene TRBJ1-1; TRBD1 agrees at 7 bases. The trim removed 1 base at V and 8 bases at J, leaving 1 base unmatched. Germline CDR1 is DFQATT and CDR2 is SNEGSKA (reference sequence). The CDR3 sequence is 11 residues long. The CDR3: CSARADREAFF. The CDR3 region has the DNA TGCAGTGCTAGAGCGGACAGGGAAGCTTTCTTT.

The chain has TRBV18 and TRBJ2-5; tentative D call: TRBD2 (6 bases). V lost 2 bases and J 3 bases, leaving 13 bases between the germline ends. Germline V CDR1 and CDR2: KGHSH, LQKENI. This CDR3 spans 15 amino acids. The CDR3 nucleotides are TGTGCCAGCTCACCAGGGGGGAAGCGGGAAGAGACCCAGTACTTC. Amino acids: CASSPGGKREETQYF.

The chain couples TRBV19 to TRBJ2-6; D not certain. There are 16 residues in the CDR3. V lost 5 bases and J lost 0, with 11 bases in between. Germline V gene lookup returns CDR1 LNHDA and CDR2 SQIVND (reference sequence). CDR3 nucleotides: TGTGCCAGTAGTTCACACAGTACCTCTGGGGCCAACGTCCTGACTTTC. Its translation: CASSSHSTSGANVLTF.

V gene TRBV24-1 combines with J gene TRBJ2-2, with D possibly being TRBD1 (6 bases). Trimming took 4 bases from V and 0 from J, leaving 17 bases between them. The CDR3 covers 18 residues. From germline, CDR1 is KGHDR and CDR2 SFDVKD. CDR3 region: CATSDSLTGPANTGELFF. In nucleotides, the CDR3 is TGTGCCACCAGTGACTCCCTGACAGGCCCAGCGAACACCGGGGAGCTGTTTTTT.

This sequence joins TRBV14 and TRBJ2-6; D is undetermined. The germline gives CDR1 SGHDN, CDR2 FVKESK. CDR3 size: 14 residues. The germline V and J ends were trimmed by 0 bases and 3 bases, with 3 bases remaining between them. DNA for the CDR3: TGTGCCAGCAGCCAAGACTTTGGGGCCAACGTCCTGACTTTC. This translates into CASSQDFGANVLTF.

CDR3 residues: CASSQDRGTRETQYF. The CDR3 bases are TGCGCCAGCAGCCAAGATCGGGGGACCCGGGAGACCCAGTACTTC. This chain links TRBV4-1 with TRBJ2-5; D might be TRBD2 (6 bases). Per germline, CDR1 MGHRA and CDR2 YSYEKL. This CDR3 is 15 amino acids long. V was shortened by 0 bases and J by 5 bases, with 13 bases between the two germline ends.

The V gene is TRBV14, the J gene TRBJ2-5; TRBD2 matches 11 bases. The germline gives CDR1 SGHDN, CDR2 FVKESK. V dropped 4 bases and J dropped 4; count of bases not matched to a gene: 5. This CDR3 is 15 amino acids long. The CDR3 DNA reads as TGTGCCAGCAGCCTCCTCGGACTAGCGGGAGAGACCCAGTACTTC. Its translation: CASSLLGLAGETQYF.